This TCR beta chain was identified in a study of low-dose radiotherapy and immunotherapy resistance in tumors. TRAV- and TRBV-specific primers primed first-strand cDNA, covering alpha and beta chains. TCR amplification involved about 20 PCR cycles with a constant-region primer and V-primer adapter. TCRdb called the reads again in MiXCR, with one record for every CDR3 protein. The data contain 95,000 to 100,000 distinct CDR3 sequences, less than 25% of them singletons. Germline V CDR1 and CDR2: ENHRY, SYGVKD. The CDR3 has 11 amino acids. The germline V and J ends were trimmed by 6 bases and 6 bases, with 5 bases remaining between them. Time point noted: after trial treatment. Treatment defined: LDRT plus nivolumab, ipilimumab, low-dose cyclophosphamide and aspirin (RACIN trial).

The clonotype comes from a male donor with prostate cancer. The chain recombines TRBV10-3 with TRBJ2-2; no clear D. Sequencing used PBMCs, obtained after low-dose radiotherapy plus immunotherapy. The CDR3 here is CAIRGPGELFF. The CDR3 DNA reads TGTGCCATCAGAGGGCCCGGGGAGCTGTTTTTT.